Listed below are T cell receptor beta chains from one sample, sequenced in a study of blood T cells in healthy people across ages. TCRdb reprocessed the 5' RACE reads with MiXCR, giving one entry per CDR3 protein. The sample contains more than 600,000 distinct CDR3 sequences, 20% to 25% of which appear only once. The sample also formed part of further work on T cells of mothers and their children.

Sequenced input: blood. These receptor sequences come from a boy between 5 and 17 years old in good health. Both conserved end residues are part of each CDR3. Fields, in order: D gene, clone size, V gene, J gene, CDR3 protein, CDR3 DNA. The D gene is left open where the match is weak. Only some rows state a clone size, as once, few, many or a class for expanded clones.

D gene: TRBD1
clone size: NA
V gene: TRBV29-1
J gene: TRBJ1-1
CDR3 protein: CSVAHTGAWKAFF
CDR3 DNA: TGCAGCGTGGCCCATACAGGGGCTTGGAAAGCTTTCTTT

D gene: NA
clone size: few
V gene: TRBV6-2/TRBV6-3
J gene: TRBJ2-2
CDR3 protein: CASSPHIGPTNTGELFF
CDR3 DNA: TGTGCCAGCAGTCCTCATATTGGGCCCACGAACACCGGGGAGCTGTTTTTT

D gene: NA
clone size: NA
V gene: TRBV12-3/TRBV12-4
J gene: TRBJ1-2
CDR3 protein: CASSFGPGAVNYGYTF
CDR3 DNA: TGTGCCAGCAGTTTCGGGCCGGGGGCGGTAAACTATGGCTACACCTTC

D gene: NA
clone size: NA
V gene: TRBV6-6
J gene: TRBJ2-7
CDR3 protein: CASSVTGGPTYEQYF
CDR3 DNA: TGTGCCAGCAGTGTTACCGGGGGCCCAACTTACGAGCAGTACTTC

D gene: NA
clone size: few
V gene: TRBV12-3/TRBV12-4
J gene: TRBJ2-5
CDR3 protein: CASSRTDSQETQYF
CDR3 DNA: TGTGCCAGCAGTCGGACAGACAGCCAAGAGACCCAGTACTTC

D gene: TRBD2
clone size: NA
V gene: TRBV5-1
J gene: TRBJ2-1
CDR3 protein: CASSLIAGDRVDEQFF
CDR3 DNA: TGCGCCAGCAGCTTGATAGCGGGAGACCGTGTGGATGAGCAGTTCTTC

D gene: TRBD1
clone size: NA
V gene: TRBV13
J gene: TRBJ1-3
CDR3 protein: CASSRTGPSSGNTIYF
CDR3 DNA: TGTGCCAGCAGTCGGACAGGGCCAAGCTCTGGAAACACCATATATTTT

D gene: TRBD1
clone size: NA
V gene: TRBV19
J gene: TRBJ2-7
CDR3 protein: CATAGTGGYEQYF
CDR3 DNA: TGTGCCACCGCCGGGACAGGGGGCTACGAGCAGTACTTC

D gene: NA
clone size: many
V gene: TRBV7-8
J gene: TRBJ1-2
CDR3 protein: CASSPKQGLYYGYTF
CDR3 DNA: TGTGCCAGCAGCCCGAAACAGGGTCTATACTATGGCTACACCTTC

D gene: TRBD2
clone size: few
V gene: TRBV20-1
J gene: TRBJ2-2
CDR3 protein: CSARERGDTGELFF
CDR3 DNA: TGCAGTGCTAGAGAGCGGGGGGACACCGGGGAGCTGTTTTTT

D gene: NA
clone size: NA
V gene: TRBV7-3
J gene: TRBJ1-1
CDR3 protein: CASSDGGRAFF
CDR3 DNA: TGTGCCAGCAGCGACGGTGGGAGAGCTTTCTTT